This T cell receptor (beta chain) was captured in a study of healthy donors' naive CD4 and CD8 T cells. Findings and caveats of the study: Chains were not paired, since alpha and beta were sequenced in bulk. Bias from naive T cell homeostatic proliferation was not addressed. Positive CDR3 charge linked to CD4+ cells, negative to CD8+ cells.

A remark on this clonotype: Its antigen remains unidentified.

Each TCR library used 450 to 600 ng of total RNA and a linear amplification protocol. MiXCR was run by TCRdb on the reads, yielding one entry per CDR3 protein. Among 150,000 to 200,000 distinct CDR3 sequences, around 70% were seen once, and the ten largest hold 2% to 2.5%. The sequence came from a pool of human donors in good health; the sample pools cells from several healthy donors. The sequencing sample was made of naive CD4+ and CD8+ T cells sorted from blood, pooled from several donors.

DNA of the CDR3: TGTGCCAGTAGTGCGGCTATCACAGATACGCAGTATTTT. Residues: CASSAAITDTQYF. The chain is built from TRBV19 and TRBJ2-3; D ambiguous. V was shortened by 5 bases and J by 2 bases, with 8 bases between the two germline ends. Per the germline V gene, CDR1 is LNHDA and CDR2 is SQIVND (reference sequence). This CDR3 is 13 amino acids long.